These 21 T cell receptor beta chains originate from one sample sequenced in a study of blood T cell repertoires in COVID-19. Libraries were prepared by immunoSEQ multiplex PCR; TCRdb keeps only in-frame clonotypes and omits some of them. The sample yields about 89,000 clones, about nine tenths seen once. The material sequenced was peripheral blood. All receptors come from a man between 60 and 75 years old with acute or convalescent COVID-19.

This clone was picked up one time. The chain joins TRBV19 to TRBJ2-1, with 8 positions matching TRBD2. V dropped 7 bases and J dropped 4; count of bases not matched to a gene: 9. The germline V gene encodes CDR1 LNHDA and CDR2 SQIVND (reference sequence). CDR3 length equals 15 residues. DNA for the CDR3: TGTGCCAGTAACCCCACTAGCGGACTATACAATGAGCAGTTCTTC. This translates into CASNPTSGLYNEQFF. Looking up the rest from reference TRBV19 and TRBJ2-1 gives the full variable domain: DGGITQSPKYLFRKEGQNVTLSCEQNLNHDAMYWYRQDPGQGLRLIYYSQIVNDFQKGDIAEGYSVSREKKESFPLTVTSAQKNPTAFYLCASNPTSGLYNEQFFGPGTRLTVL.

The chain employs TRBV5-1 and TRBJ2-7; D perhaps matches TRBD1 (6 bases). Trimming stripped 0 bases from V and 10 bases from J, with 20 bases between. This CDR3 contains 15 residues. In germline, CDR1 is SGHRS, CDR2 YFSETQ. CDR3 in DNA: TGCGCCAGCAGCTTGGCAGAAGGCAGGGGTACGAGCCAGTACTTC. Amino acids: CASSLAEGRGTSQYF.

This rearrangement joins TRBV5-4 to TRBJ1-1, with 9 bases identical to TRBD1. J lost 4 bases, V lost 3 bases, and 10 bases had no gene match. CDR1 is SGHNT, CDR2 YYREEE, per germline (reference sequence). This CDR3 has 16 amino acids. CDR3 DNA sequence: TGTGCCAGCAGCTCCGATTTACAGGGGGCCGGCACTGAAGCTTTCTTT. This encodes CASSSDLQGAGTEAFF.

The genes are TRBV3-1 (or the pseudogene TRBV3-2) and TRBJ2-1; TRBD2 might be the D (6 bases). Trimming removed 4 bases at V and 3 bases at J, with 10 bases between. The CDR3 loop spans 14 amino acids. Germline-derived CDR1 and CDR2 are LGHDT and YNNKEL (reference sequence). CDR3 amino acids: CASSRRSGYNEQFF. CDR3 bases: TGTGCCAGCAGCCGACGTAGCGGCTACAATGAGCAGTTCTTC.

The gene calls are TRBV14 and TRBJ1-4; D remains unclear. In germline, CDR1 is SGHDN, CDR2 FVKESK. The CDR3 contains 13 residues. Trimming took off 4 bases at V and 6 bases at J, with 9 bases between the two ends. CDR3 sequence: CASSRSQYEKLFF. In DNA, the CDR3 is TGTGCCAGCAGCCGGAGTCAGTATGAAAAACTGTTTTTT.

The rearrangement uses TRBV3-1 (or the pseudogene TRBV3-2) and TRBJ2-5, with unresolved D. In germline, CDR1 is LGHDT, CDR2 YNNKEL (reference sequence). The CDR3 is made up of 14 amino acids. Between the trimmed V and J ends, which lost 0 bases and 0 bases, there was a span of 5 bases. CDR3 DNA sequence: TGTGCCAGCAGCCAAGATTCGGACCAAGAGACCCAGTACTTC. Its translation is CASSQDSDQETQYF.

This chain connects TRBV10-3 to TRBJ2-1; 7 nucleotides match TRBD2. Germline CDR1 and CDR2: ENHRY and SYGVKD. Unmatched junction bases numbered 17, after V lost 2 bases and J lost 7 bases. The CDR3 runs to 18 residues. CDR3 residues: CAISEMGGGAGDYNEQFF. In nucleotides, the CDR3 is TGTGCCATCAGTGAGATGGGGGGTGGCGCGGGAGATTATAATGAGCAGTTCTTC.

The rearrangement uses TRBV7-3 and TRBJ2-3, with D unclear. The CDR3 covers 15 residues. Between the trimmed V and J ends, which lost 0 bases and 0 bases, there was a span of 7 bases. Looked up from germline, CDR1 is SGHTA and CDR2 is FQGTGA. The chain's CDR3 is CASSLTLTSTDTQYF. In DNA, the CDR3 is TGTGCCAGCAGCTTAACACTAACAAGCACAGATACGCAGTATTTT.

In this sample, this clone turned up a few times. The chain carries TRBV27 and TRBJ1-3; D possibly corresponds to TRBD1 (5 bases). The CDR3 length is 15 residues. Germline lookup yields CDR1 MNHEY and CDR2 SMNVEV (reference sequence). V lost 0 bases to trimming and J lost 3 bases, with 9 bases between them. The CDR3 sequence: CASSLSWTSGNTIYF. The CDR3 bases are TGTGCCAGCAGTTTATCGTGGACAAGTGGAAACACCATATATTTT.

V and J are TRBV23-1 and TRBJ2-1, with unresolved D. TRBV23-1 is treated as an ORF (open reading frame) with a function not yet certain. The length of the CDR3 is 18 residues. V was pared by 2 bases and J by 3 bases, with 20 bases between. CDR3 nucleotide sequence: TGCGCCAGCAGTCAAAAGCCGGTGGTCGGCAGGTTCTACAATGAGCAGTTCTTC. Protein: CASSQKPVVGRFYNEQFF.

This chain uses TRBV10-1 with TRBJ1-1, with TRBD1 identical over 7 bases. The ends lost 5 bases at V and 2 bases at J; junction bases unmatched: 8. CDR1 and CDR2 (germline): WNHNN, SYGVQD (reference sequence). The CDR3 loop spans 15 amino acids. The CDR3 DNA reads as TGCGCCAGCAGTCCAACGAGGGACAGAAACACTGAAGCTTTCTTT. The encoded protein is CASSPTRDRNTEAFF.

The chain uses TRBV19 and TRBJ2-7, with 10 bases lining up with TRBD2. This CDR3 contains 15 residues. Germline-derived CDR1 and CDR2 are LNHDA and SQIVND (reference sequence). The ends lost 0 bases at V and 9 bases at J; junction bases unmatched: 8. DNA of the CDR3: TGTGCCAGTAGTATAGATCGGTCTAGCGGGAGCCCGCAGTACTTC. It is translated as CASSIDRSSGSPQYF. The whole variable domain, filled in from reference TRBV19 and TRBJ2-7, reads DGGITQSPKYLFRKEGQNVTLSCEQNLNHDAMYWYRQDPGQGLRLIYYSQIVNDFQKGDIAEGYSVSREKKESFPLTVTSAQKNPTAFYLCASSIDRSSGSPQYFGPGTRLTVT.

The gene calls are TRBV6-5 and TRBJ2-7, with unresolved D. V gave up 7 bases and J gave up 3 bases, with 4 bases separating them. The CDR3 contains 10 residues. CDR1 MNHEY and CDR2 SVGAGI come from the germline V gene. CDR3 sequence: CASTGYEQYF. The CDR3 coding sequence is TGTGCCAGCACAGGCTACGAGCAGTACTTC.

The sample holds one count of this clone. The chain joins TRBV19 to TRBJ1-2; no reliable D call. Germline CDR1 LNHDA, CDR2 SQIVND (reference sequence). The CDR3 is 14 amino acids. V gave up 1 base and J gave up 10 bases, with 16 bases separating them. Here the CDR3 reads CASSIVGSYSYYTF. For the CDR3, the DNA is TGTGCCAGTAGTATAGTTGGCTCGTACAGCTACTACACCTTC.

The CDR3 spells CASSVVRGGPNTGELFF. CDR3 in DNA: TGTGCCAGCAGCGTAGTGAGGGGGGGCCCGAACACCGGGGAGCTGTTTTTT. The chain joins TRBV9 to TRBJ2-2, with D maybe TRBD2 (7 bases). The V end lost 0 bases, the J end lost 0 bases, and 12 bases lay between the germline ends. The germline CDR1 and CDR2 sequences are SGDLS and YYNGEE. The CDR3 runs to 17 residues.

This clone occurred once. The chain has TRBV20-1 and TRBJ2-7, with D possibly being TRBD2 (5 bases). V dropped 6 bases and J dropped 5 bases, with 11 bases sitting between them. The V gene's germline CDR1 is DFQATT and CDR2 SNEGSKA (reference sequence). There are 11 residues in the CDR3. As DNA, the CDR3 is TGCAGTGCCCCACGAGGGAACGAGCAGTACTTC. Its translation: CSAPRGNEQYF.

The V and J genes are TRBV28 and TRBJ1-2; D is ambiguous. The germline CDR1 and CDR2 sequences are MDHEN and SYDVKM. V lost 9 bases and J 0 bases, leaving 8 bases between the germline ends. The CDR3 loop spans 12 amino acids. For the CDR3, the DNA is TGTGCCAGTGATAGTGCTAACTATGGCTACACCTTC. This sequence encodes CASDSANYGYTF.

V usage is TRBV5-1 and J usage is TRBJ1-1; 7 bases match TRBD1. The CDR3 is made up of 14 amino acids. Germline V gene lookup returns CDR1 SGHRS and CDR2 YFSETQ. V was pared by 1 base and J by 6 bases, with 6 bases of the junction left unmatched. DNA for the CDR3: TGCGCCAGCAGCTTGAAGGGGGCGGTTGCTGAAGCTTTCTTT. This codes for CASSLKGAVAEAFF.

V is TRBV19 and J is TRBJ1-5; tentatively, D is TRBD1 (6 bases). Trimming shortened V by 3 bases and J by 5 bases, and 11 bases separated the two germline ends. Per germline, CDR1 LNHDA and CDR2 SQIVND (reference sequence). CDR3 length: 14 amino acids. This CDR3 is CASSIDRQDQPQHF. Written as DNA, the CDR3 is TGTGCCAGTAGTATCGACAGGCAAGATCAGCCCCAGCATTTT.

The chain couples TRBV28 to TRBJ1-5; the D is unclear. V lost 3 bases and J 3 bases, leaving 9 bases between the germline ends. Germline V gene sequence: CDR1 MDHEN, CDR2 SYDVKM. The CDR3 has 14 residues. The CDR3 nucleotides read TGTGCCAGCAGTTTTCGGGGTTTCAATCAGCCCCAGCATTTT. It is translated as CASSFRGFNQPQHF.

The J gene is TRBJ2-2, the V gene TRBV6-5; weak D call: TRBD2 (7 bases). Germline CDR1 reads MNHEY; CDR2 reads SVGAGI. V lost 6 bases and J 6 bases, leaving 11 bases between the germline ends. The CDR3 covers 13 residues. CDR3 bases: TGTGCCAGCAGACCCGGGGGGCCCGGGGAGCTGTTTTTT. Protein sequence: CASRPGGPGELFF.